This TCR beta chain was obtained from a study of blood T cell repertoires in COVID-19. Turning to the study itself: Material from acute and convalescent COVID-19 was sourced from the United States, Italy and Spain. The analysed material was cDNA or gDNA that came from T cells, B-cell-depleted T cells, or PBMCs.

As processed by the authors: Amplification of reference gene primers provided the estimated nucleated cell counts. Using immunoSEQ multiplex PCR, the repertoire was profiled, and TCRdb retains in-frame clones only, with some absent. V and J calls and clone size are as listed in that table; D and trimming were resolved from the DNA. The data contain fewer than 350,000 clones, around 89% of them singletons. Germline V CDR1 and CDR2: SGHDN, FVKESK. This CDR3 is built from 15 residues. The ends lost 5 bases at V and 0 bases at J; junction bases unmatched: 7. Sequencing was performed on peripheral blood. This rearrangement joins TRBV14 to TRBJ2-7, with 7 bases lining up with TRBD1. The receptor was isolated from a man aged 40-55 years with acute or convalescent COVID-19. CDR3 amino acids: CASSFDRASSYEQYF. In DNA, the CDR3 is TGTGCCAGCAGCTTCGACAGGGCCAGCTCCTACGAGCAGTACTTC.